This T cell receptor (beta chain) was sequenced during a study of Tregs in tolerant kidney transplant recipients. V lost 7 bases and J lost 0, with 6 bases in between. The germline gives CDR1 SGHDT, CDR2 YYEEEE. CDR3 length: 12 amino acids. About this clone: Its specificity is unknown.

Data came from immunoSEQ multiplex PCR; TCRdb stores just in-frame clones and leaves some out. The repertoire holds approximately 17,000 clones, with about 57% as singletons. The sample taken for sequencing was Tregs from blood cultured with allogeneic cells. The rearrangement links TRBV5-6 to TRBJ2-3; weak D call: TRBD1 (5 bases). The receptor was isolated from a human donor in good health. The CDR3 spells CASAGSTDTQYF. As DNA, the CDR3 is TGTGCCAGCGCAGGGAGCACAGATACGCAGTATTTT.